What follows are 15 T cell receptor beta chains derived from one specimen sequenced in a study of Ad26.COV2.S vaccination and SARS-CoV-2 variants. Libraries were prepared by immunoSEQ multiplex PCR; TCRdb keeps only in-frame clonotypes and omits some of them. The data show 450,000 to 550,000 clones, 89% seen once. Treatment meaning: around 19 received Ad26.COV2.S at low or high dose, single or two shots; roughly 5 received placebo; per-sample allocation not given. Following the first vaccine or placebo injection, samples were taken on day 63. The material sequenced was peripheral blood, taken in a trial of Ad26.COV2.S vaccine versus placebo. The receptors originated from a person aged 18-65 years who received the Ad26.COV2.S COVID-19 vaccine or a placebo.

The chain has TRBV15 and TRBJ2-4; 9 bases align to TRBD2. CDR1 is LNHNV, CDR2 YYDKDF, per germline (reference sequence). Unmatched junction bases numbered 2, after V lost 1 base and J lost 7 bases. CDR3 length equals 14 residues. Written as DNA, the CDR3 is TGTGCCACCAGCAGAGGAGGACTAGCGAACATTCAGTACTTC. As protein: CATSRGGLANIQYF.

The V and J genes are TRBV7-2 and TRBJ1-3; 8 bases match TRBD1. Germline V lookup: CDR1 SGHTA, CDR2 FQGNSA. The junction had 6 bases not matched to a gene; V was cut back by 3 bases and J by 8 bases. This CDR3 contains 14 residues. Here the CDR3 DNA reads TGTGCCAGCAGCTTGAACAGGGGGTTAGACACCATATATTTT. Encoded protein: CASSLNRGLDTIYF.

The rearrangement uses TRBV7-9 and TRBJ1-3; no definite D call. Germline V lookup: CDR1 SEHNR, CDR2 FQNEAQ (reference sequence). V gave up 1 base and J gave up 0 bases, with 10 bases separating them. This CDR3 region has 16 residues. The CDR3 DNA reads as TGTGCCAGCAGCTTAGTGACCAGAACCTCTGGAAACACCATATATTTT. It codes for CASSLVTRTSGNTIYF.

J is TRBJ1-2 and V is TRBV27; weak D call: TRBD1 (6 bases). The length of the CDR3 is 14 residues. Trimming removed 2 bases from V and 2 bases from J, with 9 bases in between. The V gene's germline CDR1 is MNHEY and CDR2 SMNVEV (reference sequence). In DNA, the CDR3 is TGTGCCAGCAGTTTACAGGGGCCCAACTATGGCTACACCTTC. The encoded protein is CASSLQGPNYGYTF.

V is TRBV27 and J is TRBJ2-1; 8 bases agree with TRBD1. Losses at the gene ends were 3 bases for V and 4 bases for J; bases not matched to a gene: 5. The CDR3 runs to 15 residues. CDR1 and CDR2 from the germline V gene are MNHEY and SMNVEV (reference sequence). CDR3 nucleotides: TGTGCCAGCAGTTTCCGGGGGACAGGTTACAATGAGCAGTTCTTC. Encoded protein: CASSFRGTGYNEQFF.

V and J are TRBV5-1 and TRBJ1-3; tentative D call: TRBD1 (6 bases). This CDR3 region has 16 residues. The germline V and J ends were trimmed by 0 bases and 1 base, with 11 bases remaining between them. From germline, CDR1 is SGHRS and CDR2 YFSETQ. This CDR3 is CASSLDTGSSGNTIYF. CDR3 nucleotides: TGCGCCAGCAGCTTGGATACAGGGTCGTCTGGAAACACCATATATTTT.

CDR3 in amino acids: CASSQEWADLYGYTF. Written as DNA, the CDR3 is TGCGCCAGCAGCCAAGAATGGGCGGACCTCTATGGCTACACCTTC. The chain combines TRBV4-3 with TRBJ1-2; D is ambiguous. Per the germline V gene, CDR1 is LGHNA and CDR2 is YSLEER. V shed 0 bases and J shed 4 bases, with 12 bases lying between them. The CDR3 is made up of 15 amino acids.

This chain connects TRBV7-8 to TRBJ2-7; D not certain. CDR1 and CDR2 from the germline V gene are SGHVS and FQNEAQ. V was pared by 2 bases and J by 0 bases, with 8 bases between. The CDR3 loop spans 14 amino acids. As DNA, the CDR3 is TGTGCCAGCAGCTTAAGGAGAGACTCCTACGAGCAGTACTTC. Translating it yields CASSLRRDSYEQYF.

This clone occurred a few times. The chain employs TRBV7-9 and TRBJ1-1, with D uncertain. The CDR3 length is 14 residues. The V end was cut by 3 bases, the J end by 4 bases, with 12 bases between. CDR1 is SEHNR, CDR2 FQNEAQ, per germline (reference sequence). This chain's CDR3 is CASSLIIRGTEAFF. Written as DNA, the CDR3 is TGTGCCAGCAGCTTGATTATTCGTGGCACTGAAGCTTTCTTT.

CDR3 loop: CASSSRGGVHGYTF. CDR3 bases: TGCGCCAGCAGCTCCAGAGGGGGCGTTCATGGCTACACCTTC. The chain uses TRBV5-1 and TRBJ1-2; the match to TRBD1 covers 7 bases. Germline values: CDR1 SGHRS, CDR2 YFSETQ. With 3 bases clipped from V and 6 bases from J, the junction kept 8 bases outside the gene matches. The CDR3 extends over 14 amino acids.

This sequence joins TRBV7-9 and TRBJ2-3; 11 bases align to TRBD2. Germline V gives CDR1 SEHNR, CDR2 FQNEAQ (reference sequence). Trimming took 1 base from V and 4 from J; bases not matched to a gene: 13. This CDR3 is built from 19 residues. The CDR3 reads CASSLGDTSGGRISDTQYF. In nucleotides, the CDR3 is TGTGCCAGCAGCTTAGGAGATACTAGCGGGGGCCGTATTTCAGATACGCAGTATTTT.

This clone is a singleton in its sample. The gene calls are TRBV27 and TRBJ1-5; 8 bases map to TRBD1. The germline gives CDR1 MNHEY, CDR2 SMNVEV (reference sequence). This CDR3 has 14 amino acids. J lost 8 bases, V lost 6 bases, and 9 bases had no gene match. The CDR3 DNA reads as TGTGCCAGCAGCCAAGGACAGGGTGGAGAGCCCCAGCATTTT. Protein sequence: CASSQGQGGEPQHF.

The V call is TRBV18, the J call TRBJ2-7, with TRBD2 identical over 13 bases. The V segment lost 0 bases and the J segment 10 bases; nucleotides outside the gene matches: 6. The germline CDR1 and CDR2 sequences are KGHSH and LQKENI. The CDR3 consists of 15 residues. In DNA, the CDR3 is TGTGCCAGCTCACCACCAGGGACTAGCGGGATTCGCCAGTACTTC. Amino acid sequence: CASSPPGTSGIRQYF.

DNA of the CDR3: TGCGCCAGCAGCCAAGATATGGGGTGGAGCAATGAGCAGTTCTTC. Translating it yields CASSQDMGWSNEQFF. This chain links TRBV4-3 with TRBJ2-1, with D uncertain. Germline lookup yields CDR1 LGHNA and CDR2 YSLEER. Between the trimmed V and J ends, which lost 0 bases and 6 bases, there was a span of 12 bases. The CDR3 length is 15 residues.

The rearrangement joins TRBV6-2 or TRBV6-3 to TRBJ1-1, with 9 positions matching TRBD1. The CDR3 is made up of 17 amino acids. CDR1 is MNHEY, CDR2 SVGEGT, per germline. V shed 1 base, J shed 0 bases, and the junction held 6 bases outside the gene matches. The CDR3 region has the DNA TGTGCCAGCAGTTACTTACCGGGACAGGGAATGAACACTGAAGCTTTCTTT. This sequence encodes CASSYLPGQGMNTEAFF.